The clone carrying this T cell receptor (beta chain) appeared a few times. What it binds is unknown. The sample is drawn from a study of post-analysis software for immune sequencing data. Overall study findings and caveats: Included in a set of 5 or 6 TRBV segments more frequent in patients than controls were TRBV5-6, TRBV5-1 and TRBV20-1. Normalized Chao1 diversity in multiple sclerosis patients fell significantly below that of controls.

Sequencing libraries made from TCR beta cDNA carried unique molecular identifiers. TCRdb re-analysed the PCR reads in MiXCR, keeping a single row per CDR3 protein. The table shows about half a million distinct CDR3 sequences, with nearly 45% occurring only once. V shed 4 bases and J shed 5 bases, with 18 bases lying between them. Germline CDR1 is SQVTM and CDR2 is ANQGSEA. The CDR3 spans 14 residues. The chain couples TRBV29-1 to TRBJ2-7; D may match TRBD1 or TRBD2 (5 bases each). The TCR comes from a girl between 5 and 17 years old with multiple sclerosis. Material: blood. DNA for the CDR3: TGCAGCGTTGGAGTCTGGGGCGATAGCGACGAGCAGTACTTC. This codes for CSVGVWGDSDEQYF.